This TCR beta chain stems from a study of T-cell memory formation after mild COVID-19. Study details: For the most part, TCR clusters were specific to one donor.

UMIs and sample barcodes were carried by the TCR alpha and TCR beta cDNA libraries that 5'RACE produced using constant-segment primers. TCRdb processed the 5' RACE reads anew with MiXCR; each CDR3 protein has one entry. Among roughly 620,000 distinct CDR3 sequences listed, over 15% were seen once. Overall study findings and caveats: Proof of SARS-CoV-2 specificity was absent for the second-wave clones that crested on day 37. Some clones that responded turned up in pre-infection memory, which suggests that cross-reactive memory joined in.

The V and J ends lost 2 bases and 9 bases respectively, with 11 bases between them. The CDR3 sequence is 13 residues long. Germline CDR1 MNHEY, CDR2 SMNVEV (reference sequence). Comment on this clonotype: The antigen remains unidentified.

Sequencing was done on a sample of PBMCs or a T cell subset sorted from them (not recorded which). The TCR sequence derives from an adult woman who had mild COVID-19 (a few samples of this study predate the infection). Cell type and time point are not known. The J gene is TRBJ2-1, the V gene TRBV27, with D possibly TRBD2 on 5 matching bases. The CDR3 protein is CASSLHGGSEQFF. CDR3 in DNA: TGTGCCAGCAGTTTACACGGAGGAAGTGAGCAGTTCTTC.